In this sample, the clone carrying this T cell receptor beta chain turned up a few times. Germline V gene data show CDR1 as SQVTM and CDR2 as ANQGSEA. This CDR3 is built from 11 residues. V lost 4 bases, J lost 1 base, and 4 bases lay in between. Per the authors' pipeline: Amplifying reference gene primers gave estimates of nucleated cell counts. TCRdb's copy holds only in-frame clones and misses some; the assay was immunoSEQ multiplex PCR. V and J calls and clone size are copied from that table; D and trimming were computed from the DNA. This table has fewer than 40,000 clones, approximately 86% appearing once. This sample is drawn from a study of blood T cell repertoires in COVID-19. Study-level background: Acute and convalescent COVID-19 samples came from the United States, Italy and Spain. T cells, B-cell-depleted T cells, or PBMCs provided the cDNA or gDNA that served as material.

The clonotype was recovered from an elderly woman with active or convalescent COVID-19. The sample comprised peripheral blood. The rearrangement links TRBV29-1 to TRBJ1-1; D call uncertain. CDR3 amino acids: CSVVANTEAFF. Written as DNA, the CDR3 is TGCAGCGTTGTGGCGAACACTGAAGCTTTCTTT.